The TCR beta chain under discussion was sequenced for a study of cytomegalovirus exposure and HLA in healthy donors. 60 Vbeta and 13 Jbeta primers were used in PCR. TCRdb's table, derived via immunoSEQ multiplex PCR, lists solely in-frame clones and lacks some. The sample holds around 90,000 clones, 85% seen once. General study findings and limits: Previously analyzed data showed that most TCR beta V segments were productive at a frequency of about 87% or about 30%. Sequencing likely generated an artifact that appeared as a cluster of highly shared sequence variants. Listed as cytomegalovirus-associated were 150 to 200 TCR beta chains.

About this clone itself: Its antigen is as yet unknown.

The sample comprised PBMCs. This TCR came from a man between 40 and 49 years old in good health and CMV-seropositive.

The CDR3 DNA reads as TGTGCCAGCAGCTCGAGGGTAACGCTGGAAAAACTGTTTTTT. Translation: CASSSRVTLEKLFF. This chain joins TRBV14 and TRBJ1-4, with unresolved D. V was trimmed by 5 bases and J by 8 bases, leaving 15 bases between them. Germline assignment: CDR1 SGHDN and CDR2 FVKESK. The CDR3 sequence is 14 residues long.